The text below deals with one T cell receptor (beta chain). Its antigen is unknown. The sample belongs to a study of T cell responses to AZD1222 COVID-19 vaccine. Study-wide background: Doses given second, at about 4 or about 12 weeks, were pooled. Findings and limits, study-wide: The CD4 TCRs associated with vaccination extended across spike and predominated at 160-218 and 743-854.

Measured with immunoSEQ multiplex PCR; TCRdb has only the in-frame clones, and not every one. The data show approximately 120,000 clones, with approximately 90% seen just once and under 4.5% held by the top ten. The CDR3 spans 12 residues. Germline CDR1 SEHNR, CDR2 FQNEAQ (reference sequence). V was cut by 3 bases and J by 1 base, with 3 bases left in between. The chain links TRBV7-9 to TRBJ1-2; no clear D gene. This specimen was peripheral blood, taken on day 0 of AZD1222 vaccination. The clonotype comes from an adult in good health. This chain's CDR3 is CASSFGNYGYTF. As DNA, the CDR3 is TGTGCCAGCAGCTTTGGTAACTATGGCTACACCTTC.